What follows describes a single T cell receptor beta chain. The target antigen is unknown. This sample stems from a study of shared clonotypes between healthy human individuals. Study-level background: Plates per donor: three CD4 naive, three CD4 memory, two CD8 naive, one CD8 memory.

Whole-study results and caveats: Estimated clonotype richness was generally higher in naive than memory subsets. Depth was large, yet rarefaction showed that sorted-subset sequencing was incomplete.

The V and J ends lost 6 bases and 4 bases respectively, with 16 bases between them. The CDR3 is made up of 13 amino acids. Germline V gene lookup returns CDR1 SQVTM and CDR2 ANQGSEA. The run depth of the assay was deep. Here immunoSEQ multiplex PCR was the method, and the copy in TCRdb shows in-frame clones only, minus some. The repertoire consists of approximately 2.3 million clones, with approximately 95% occurring once and the leading ten covering approximately 0.4%. V gene TRBV29-1 combines with J gene TRBJ2-7; D is undetermined. The TCR originated in a man between 18 and 35 years old in good health. Some clones in this sample may be carry-over from other donors' samples. Sequenced sample: naive CD4+ T cells from PBMCs. Regarding subset: CD45RA+ positively selected. CDR3 sequence (DNA): TGCAGCGTGTCCACCCCGGGTAGTTACGAGCAGTACTTC. The encoded protein is CSVSTPGSYEQYF.